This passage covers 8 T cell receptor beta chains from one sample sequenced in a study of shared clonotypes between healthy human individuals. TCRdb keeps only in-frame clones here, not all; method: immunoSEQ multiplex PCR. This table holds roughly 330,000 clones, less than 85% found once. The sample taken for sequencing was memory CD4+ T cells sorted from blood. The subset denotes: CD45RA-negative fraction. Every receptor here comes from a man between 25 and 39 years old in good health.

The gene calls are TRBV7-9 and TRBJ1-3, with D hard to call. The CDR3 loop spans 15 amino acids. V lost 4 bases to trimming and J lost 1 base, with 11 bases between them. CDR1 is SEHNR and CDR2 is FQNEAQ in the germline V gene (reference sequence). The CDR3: CASSSGPPSGNTIYF. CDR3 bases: TGTGCCAGCAGCTCCGGGCCCCCGTCTGGAAACACCATATATTTT.

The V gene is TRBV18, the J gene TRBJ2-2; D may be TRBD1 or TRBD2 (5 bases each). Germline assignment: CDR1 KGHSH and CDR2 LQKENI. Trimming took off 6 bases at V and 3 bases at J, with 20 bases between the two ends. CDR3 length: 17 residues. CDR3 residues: CASSHFTGRIDTGELFF. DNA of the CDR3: TGTGCCAGCTCTCATTTCACGGGGCGGATCGACACCGGGGAGCTGTTTTTT.

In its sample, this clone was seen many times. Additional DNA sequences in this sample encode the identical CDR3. The CDR3 spells CASHIDRGRAAYEQYF. The CDR3 DNA reads TGTGCCAGCCACATTGACAGGGGTCGAGCGGCATACGAGCAGTACTTC. The V and J genes are TRBV18 and TRBJ2-7, with 8 bases that match TRBD1. Germline CDR1 and CDR2: KGHSH and LQKENI. Trimming removed 8 bases from V and 4 bases from J; junction bases left unmatched: 16. This CDR3 contains 16 residues.

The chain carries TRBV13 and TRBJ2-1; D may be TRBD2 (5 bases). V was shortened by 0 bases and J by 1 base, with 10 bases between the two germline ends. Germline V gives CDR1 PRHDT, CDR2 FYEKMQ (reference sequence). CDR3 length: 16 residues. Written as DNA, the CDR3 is TGTGCCAGCAGCTTAGGTGGGAGAGGATCCTACAATGAGCAGTTCTTC. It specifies CASSLGGRGSYNEQFF.

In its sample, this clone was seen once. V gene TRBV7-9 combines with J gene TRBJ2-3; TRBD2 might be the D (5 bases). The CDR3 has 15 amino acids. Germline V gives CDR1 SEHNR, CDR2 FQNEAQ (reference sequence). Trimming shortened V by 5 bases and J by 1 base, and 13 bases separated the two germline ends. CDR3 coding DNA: TGTGCCAGCAGCCAAGACACTAGGCGCACAGATACGCAGTATTTT. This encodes CASSQDTRRTDTQYF.

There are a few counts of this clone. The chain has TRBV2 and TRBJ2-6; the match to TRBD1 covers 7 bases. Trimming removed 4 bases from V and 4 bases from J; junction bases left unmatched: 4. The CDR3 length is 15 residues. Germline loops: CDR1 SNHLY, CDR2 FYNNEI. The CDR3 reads CASSGDRAGANVLTF. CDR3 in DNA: TGTGCCAGCAGTGGCGACAGGGCAGGGGCCAACGTCCTGACTTTC.

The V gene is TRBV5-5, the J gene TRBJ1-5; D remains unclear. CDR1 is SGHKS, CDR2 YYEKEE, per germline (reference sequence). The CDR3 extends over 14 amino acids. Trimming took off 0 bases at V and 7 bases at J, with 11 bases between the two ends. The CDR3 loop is CASSLAGEGQPQHF. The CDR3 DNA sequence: TGTGCCAGCAGCTTGGCCGGGGAGGGCCAGCCCCAGCATTTT.

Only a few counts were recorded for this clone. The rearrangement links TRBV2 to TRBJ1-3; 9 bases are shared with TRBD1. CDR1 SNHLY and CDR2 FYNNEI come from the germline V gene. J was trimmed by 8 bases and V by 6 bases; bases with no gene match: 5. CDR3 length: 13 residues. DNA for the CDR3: TGTGCCAGCAGCCTACAGGGGGCGGACACCATATATTTT. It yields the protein CASSLQGADTIYF.